Shown below are 25 T cell receptor beta chains from a single sample sequenced in a study of blood T cell repertoires in COVID-19. Sequencing was performed with immunoSEQ multiplex PCR; in TCRdb, only in-frame clones are kept and a portion is missing. The sample has 250,000 to 350,000 clones; 88% are singletons. Input material: peripheral blood. These receptors originate from a woman in her fifties or sixties with active or convalescent COVID-19.

The V and J genes are TRBV6-5 and TRBJ2-7; weak D call: TRBD1 (6 bases). V lost 6 bases and J lost 2, with 17 bases in between. The CDR3 is 15 residues long. Per germline, CDR1 MNHEY and CDR2 SVGAGI. The CDR3 sequence: CASRTGTKKAYEQYF. CDR3 DNA sequence: TGTGCCAGCAGGACCGGGACAAAGAAGGCCTACGAGCAGTACTTC.

The genes are TRBV6-5 and TRBJ1-1, with 9 bases that match TRBD1. The V segment lost 10 bases and the J segment 1 base; nucleotides outside the gene matches: 4. This CDR3 comprises 13 residues. Germline V CDR1 and CDR2: MNHEY, SVGAGI. The CDR3 DNA follows: TGTGCCACCCGGACAGGGGCGAACACTGAAGCTTTCTTT. This translates into CATRTGANTEAFF.

This rearrangement joins TRBV5-1 to TRBJ2-1; D gene uncertain. The germline V and J ends were trimmed by 0 bases and 6 bases, with 7 bases remaining between them. Germline V CDR1 and CDR2: SGHRS, YFSETQ. The CDR3 runs to 13 residues. This CDR3 reads CASSLERSNEQFF. CDR3 nucleotides: TGCGCCAGCAGCTTGGAGCGTTCCAATGAGCAGTTCTTC.

The CDR3 reads CASSLIGGMRQPQHF. The DNA of the CDR3 is TGTGCCAGCAGCTTAATAGGGGGAATGCGTCAGCCCCAGCATTTT. This sequence joins TRBV7-2 and TRBJ1-5, with D perhaps matching TRBD1 (6 bases). Germline V gene data show CDR1 as SGHTA and CDR2 as FQGNSA. This CDR3 contains 15 residues. Between the trimmed V and J ends, which lost 2 bases and 6 bases, there was a span of 14 bases.

CDR3 residues: CASSHSTGGNSPLHF. The CDR3 DNA is TGTGCCAGCAGTCACAGTACAGGGGGTAACTCACCCCTCCACTTT. J is TRBJ1-6 and V is TRBV7-9; 8 nucleotides align to TRBD1. Germline V lookup: CDR1 SEHNR, CDR2 FQNEAQ (reference sequence). The CDR3 consists of 15 residues. The junction had 11 bases not matched to a gene; V was cut back by 6 bases and J by 10 bases.

The sample holds one count of this clone. The chain has TRBV9 and TRBJ2-2; 8 positions match TRBD2. Germline trimming cut 6 bases from V and 0 bases from J; bases unmatched to any gene: 4. Germline CDR1 is SGDLS and CDR2 is YYNGEE. The length of the CDR3 is 15 residues. The CDR3 bases are TGTGCCAGCAACCTCGGGGGGGCGAACACCGGGGAGCTGTTTTTT. Translated, it gives CASNLGGANTGELFF.

The chain employs TRBV5-1 and TRBJ2-2; the D gene is possibly TRBD1 (6 bases). Germline assignment: CDR1 SGHRS and CDR2 YFSETQ. The V end lost 1 base, the J end lost 5 bases, and 12 bases lay between the germline ends. The CDR3 length is 15 residues. The DNA for the CDR3 is TGCGCCAGCAGCTTGACGGCAGGGGAAACCGGGGAGCTGTTTTTT. Amino acid sequence: CASSLTAGETGELFF.

The V gene is TRBV18, the J gene TRBJ1-2; no reliable D call. Trimming took 3 bases from V and 2 from J, leaving 19 bases between them. The CDR3 length is 17 residues. Per the germline V gene, CDR1 is KGHSH and CDR2 is LQKENI. Written as DNA, the CDR3 is TGTGCCAGCTCACCGGTGTCAGGTGTCAGACAAAACTATGGCTACACCTTC. As protein: CASSPVSGVRQNYGYTF.

This sequence joins TRBV24-1 and TRBJ2-2; a weak D match, TRBD1 (5 bases). V was shortened by 8 bases and J by 4 bases, with 10 bases between the two germline ends. In germline, CDR1 is KGHDR, CDR2 SFDVKD. CDR3 length: 13 amino acids. The CDR3 sequence: CATKGQGTGELFF. CDR3 DNA: TGTGCCACCAAGGGGCAGGGCACCGGGGAGCTGTTTTTT.

V gene TRBV19 combines with J gene TRBJ1-1; D is perhaps TRBD1 (5 bases). Deletions cut 3 bases from V and 0 bases from J, with 11 bases between. Germline loops: CDR1 LNHDA, CDR2 SQIVND (reference sequence). The CDR3 totals 15 residues. CDR3 amino acids: CASSIGGSMNTEAFF. The CDR3 bases are TGTGCCAGTAGTATTGGGGGGAGTATGAACACTGAAGCTTTCTTT. The variable domain in full, with the rest retrieved from reference TRBV19 and TRBJ1-1, is DGGITQSPKYLFRKEGQNVTLSCEQNLNHDAMYWYRQDPGQGLRLIYYSQIVNDFQKGDIAEGYSVSREKKESFPLTVTSAQKNPTAFYLCASSIGGSMNTEAFFGQGTRLTVV.

The chain combines TRBV27 with TRBJ1-1, with D perhaps matching TRBD1 (6 bases). The CDR3 is 13 residues long. Trimming pared 5 bases from V and 4 bases from J, leaving 11 bases between. CDR1 MNHEY and CDR2 SMNVEV come from the germline V gene (reference sequence). This chain's CDR3 is CASSQIRGTEAFF. CDR3 nucleotides: TGTGCCAGCAGTCAAATCAGGGGCACTGAAGCTTTCTTT.

V is TRBV12-5 and J is TRBJ2-1, with D perhaps TRBD2 (6 bases). The germline V gene encodes CDR1 LGHNT and CDR2 FRNRAP. Trimming stripped 2 bases from V and 4 bases from J, with 27 bases between. The CDR3 spans 20 residues. CDR3: CASGLPPGRRAHPKYNEQFF. CDR3 in DNA: TGTGCTAGTGGTTTGCCCCCTGGACGGAGGGCCCATCCGAAATACAATGAGCAGTTCTTC.

This clone was seen a few times. V and J are TRBV27 and TRBJ2-7, with D perhaps TRBD2 (6 bases). There are 13 residues in the CDR3. The germline V and J ends were trimmed by 5 bases and 4 bases, with 12 bases remaining between them. CDR1 MNHEY and CDR2 SMNVEV come from the germline V gene (reference sequence). CDR3 residues: CASSPSGGYEQYF. As DNA, the CDR3 is TGTGCCAGCAGTCCCTCCGGAGGGTACGAGCAGTACTTC.

The chain is built from TRBV10-3 and TRBJ2-7, with TRBD2 as a possible D gene (6 bases). The germline gives CDR1 ENHRY, CDR2 SYGVKD. This CDR3 has 14 residues. Trimming pared 6 bases from V and 7 bases from J, leaving 19 bases between. For the CDR3, the DNA is TGTGCCATCAGCGGACCGGGAGCCCCAGGGGAGCAGTACTTC. It codes for CAISGPGAPGEQYF.

This rearrangement joins TRBV12-3 or TRBV12-4 to TRBJ1-2, with D possibly TRBD1 on 6 matching bases. Trimming pared 7 bases from V and 8 bases from J, leaving 17 bases between. The CDR3 has 13 amino acids. CDR3 DNA sequence: TGTGCCAGCACAACGGACAGCTACTTCGGCTACACCTTC. It is translated as CASTTDSYFGYTF.

The V and J genes are TRBV6-2 or TRBV6-3 and TRBJ2-1; weak D call: TRBD2 (6 bases). Trimming cost V 4 bases and J 10 bases, with 23 bases left between them. CDR3 length: 16 amino acids. The V gene's germline CDR1 is MNHEY and CDR2 SVGEGT. The CDR3 here is CASSFIGTPKEREQFF. CDR3 bases: TGTGCCAGCAGTTTCATCGGGACTCCCAAGGAGAGGGAGCAGTTCTTC.

The chain employs TRBV7-8 and TRBJ2-1; 8 nucleotides align to TRBD2. This CDR3 comprises 16 residues. Germline V gene sequence: CDR1 SGHVS, CDR2 FQNEAQ. V was pared by 1 base and J by 6 bases, with 8 bases of the junction left unmatched. The CDR3 region has the DNA TGTGCCAGCAGCTTAGAGTCCCGGGGGGGCTCCAATGAGCAGTTCTTC. It is translated as CASSLESRGGSNEQFF.

This sequence joins TRBV24-1 and TRBJ1-2; the D is unclear. The CDR3 is 14 amino acids. In germline, CDR1 is KGHDR, CDR2 SFDVKD. V was shortened by 0 bases and J by 2 bases, with 6 bases between the two germline ends. CDR3 in amino acids: CATSDLARNYGYTF. CDR3 bases: TGTGCCACCAGTGATTTGGCACGGAACTATGGCTACACCTTC.

This clone was seen only once. The chain couples TRBV12-3 or TRBV12-4 to TRBJ2-1; 7 nucleotides line up with TRBD1. The CDR3 is 13 residues long. J was trimmed by 7 bases and V by 5 bases; bases with no gene match: 5. CDR3 bases: TGTGCCAGCAGTACGACAGGGATGAATGAGCAGTTCTTC. Protein: CASSTTGMNEQFF.

This clone was observed a single time. The V and J genes are TRBV7-2 and TRBJ2-4, with D hard to call. Deletions cut 4 bases from V and 2 bases from J, with 9 bases between. The CDR3 spans 14 residues. CDR1 is SGHTA and CDR2 is FQGNSA in the germline V gene. The CDR3 loop is CASSSAVSKNIQYF. The CDR3 DNA reads TGTGCCAGCAGCTCGGCGGTGTCCAAAAACATTCAGTACTTC. Filled out from reference TRBV7-2 and TRBJ2-4, the complete variable domain reads GAGVSQSPSNKVTEKGKDVELRCDPISGHTALYWYRQSLGQGLEFLIYFQGNSAPDKSGLPSDRFSAERTGGSVSTLTIQRTQQEDSAVYLCASSSAVSKNIQYFGAGTRLSVL.

The chain recombines TRBV5-1 with TRBJ1-1, with TRBD1 matching 8 bases. Germline-derived CDR1 and CDR2 are SGHRS and YFSETQ. With V trimmed by 4 bases and J by 0 bases, 14 bases remained unmatched. This CDR3 is built from 18 residues. Here the CDR3 reads CASSSSGTGSLMNTEAFF. CDR3 bases: TGCGCCAGCAGCAGTTCCGGGACAGGCTCTTTAATGAACACTGAAGCTTTCTTT.

V and J are TRBV3-1 (or the pseudogene TRBV3-2) and TRBJ2-7; 8 bases map to TRBD1. Unmatched junction bases numbered 3, after V lost 5 bases and J lost 3 bases. CDR3 length: 13 amino acids. Germline V gene lookup returns CDR1 LGHDT and CDR2 YNNKEL (reference sequence). The CDR3 protein is CASSIDRGYEQYF. CDR3 coding DNA: TGTGCCAGCAGCATCGACAGGGGCTACGAGCAGTACTTC.

This chain uses TRBV5-8 with TRBJ1-1, with D uncertain. This CDR3 spans 13 amino acids. Per the germline V gene, CDR1 is SGHTS and CDR2 is YDEGEE. With 1 base removed from V and 7 bases from J, the gap between germline ends came to 11 bases. Here the CDR3 reads CASSLTRPYEAFF. DNA of the CDR3: TGTGCCAGCAGCTTGACGCGTCCATATGAAGCTTTCTTT.

This chain uses TRBV30 with TRBJ1-1, with a tentative D call TRBD1 (6 bases). The CDR3 loop spans 13 amino acids. The germline V gene encodes CDR1 GTSNPN and CDR2 SVGIG (reference sequence). Trimming took 3 bases from V and 4 from J, leaving 12 bases between them. Here the CDR3 DNA reads TGTGCCTGGAGAGAGGGGGGGACCACTGAAGCTTTCTTT. Translating gives CAWREGGTTEAFF.

The chain couples TRBV12-5 to TRBJ2-7; possibly TRBD2 for D (7 bases). CDR1 is LGHNT and CDR2 is FRNRAP in the germline V gene. The CDR3 is 12 amino acids. The V end lost 1 base, the J end lost 7 bases, and 8 bases lay between the germline ends. The CDR3 DNA follows: TGTGCTAGTGGTTTGGAGGGGGGGGAGCAGTACTTC. It yields the protein CASGLEGGEQYF.